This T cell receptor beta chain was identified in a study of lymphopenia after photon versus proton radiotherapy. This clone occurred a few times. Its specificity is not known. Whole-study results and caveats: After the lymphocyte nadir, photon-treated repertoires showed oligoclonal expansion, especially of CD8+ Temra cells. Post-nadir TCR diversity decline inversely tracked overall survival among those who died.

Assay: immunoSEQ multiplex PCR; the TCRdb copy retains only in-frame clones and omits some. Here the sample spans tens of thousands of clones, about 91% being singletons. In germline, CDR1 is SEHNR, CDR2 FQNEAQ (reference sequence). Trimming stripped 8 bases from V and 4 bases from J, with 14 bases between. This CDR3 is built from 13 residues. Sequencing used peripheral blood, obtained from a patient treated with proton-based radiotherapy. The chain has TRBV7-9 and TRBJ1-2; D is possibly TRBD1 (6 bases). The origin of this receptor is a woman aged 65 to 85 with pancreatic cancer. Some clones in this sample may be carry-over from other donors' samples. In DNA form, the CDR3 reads TGTGCCAGCCGCAACAGGGAAACCTATGGCTACACCTTC. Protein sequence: CASRNRETYGYTF. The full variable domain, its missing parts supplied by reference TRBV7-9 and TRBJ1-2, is DTGVSQNPRHKITKRGQNVTFRCDPISEHNRLYWYRQTLGQGPEFLTYFQNEAQLEKSRLLSDRFSAERPKGSFSTLEIQRTEQGDSAMYLCASRNRETYGYTFGSGTRLTVV.